The clone carrying this T cell receptor (beta chain) was recorded only once. Its specificity is unknown. CDR1 and CDR2 from the germline V gene are PRHDT and FYEKMQ (reference sequence). The CDR3 contains 19 residues. V was clipped by 1 base and J by 5 bases; unmatched bases: 11. This sample was taken from a study of shared clonotypes between healthy human individuals. Clones were read by immunoSEQ multiplex PCR, and TCRdb kept only the in-frame ones, dropping some. The top ten clones hold 9.5% to 15% of a sample with about 490,000 clones, 79% of them seen once. Study-wide points: Represented genetic and exposure-history diversity was restricted by having few donors.

The source is a woman aged 40 to 49 in good health. Some clones in this sample may be carry-over from other donors' samples. Sequencing used PBMCs. The genes are TRBV13 and TRBJ2-3; 14 bases are a match to TRBD2. The CDR3 bases are TGTGCCAGCAGCTTAGAACGCCCGGGACTAGCGGGAGAGAGAGATACGCAGTATTTT. This sequence encodes CASSLERPGLAGERDTQYF.